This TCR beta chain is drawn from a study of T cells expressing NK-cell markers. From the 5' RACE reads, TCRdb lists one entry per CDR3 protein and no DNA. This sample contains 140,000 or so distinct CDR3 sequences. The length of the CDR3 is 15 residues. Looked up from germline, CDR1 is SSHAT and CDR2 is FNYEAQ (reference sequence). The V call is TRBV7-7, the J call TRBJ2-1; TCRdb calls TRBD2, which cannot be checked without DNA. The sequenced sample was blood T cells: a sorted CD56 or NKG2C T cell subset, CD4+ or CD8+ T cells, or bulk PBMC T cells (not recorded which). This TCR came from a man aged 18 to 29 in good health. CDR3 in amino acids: CASSPREGRYNEQFF.